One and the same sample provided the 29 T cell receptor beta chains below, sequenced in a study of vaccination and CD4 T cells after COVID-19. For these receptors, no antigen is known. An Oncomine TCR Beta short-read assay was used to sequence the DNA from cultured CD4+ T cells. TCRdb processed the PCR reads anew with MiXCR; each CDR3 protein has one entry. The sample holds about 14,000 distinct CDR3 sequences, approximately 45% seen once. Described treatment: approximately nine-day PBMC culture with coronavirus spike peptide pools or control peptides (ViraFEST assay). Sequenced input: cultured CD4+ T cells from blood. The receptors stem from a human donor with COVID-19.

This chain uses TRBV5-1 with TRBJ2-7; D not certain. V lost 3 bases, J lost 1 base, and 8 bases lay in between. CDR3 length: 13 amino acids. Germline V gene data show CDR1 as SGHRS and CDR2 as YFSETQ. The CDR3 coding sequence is TGCGCCAGCAGCTCGGACGGATCCTACGAGCAGTACTTC. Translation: CASSSDGSYEQYF.

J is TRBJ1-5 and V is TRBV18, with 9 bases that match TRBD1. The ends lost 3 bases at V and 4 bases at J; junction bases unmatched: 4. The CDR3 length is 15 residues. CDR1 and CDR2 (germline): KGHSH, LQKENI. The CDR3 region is CASSPDRGGNQPQHF. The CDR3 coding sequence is TGTGCCAGCTCACCCGACAGGGGGGGTAATCAGCCCCAGCATTTT.

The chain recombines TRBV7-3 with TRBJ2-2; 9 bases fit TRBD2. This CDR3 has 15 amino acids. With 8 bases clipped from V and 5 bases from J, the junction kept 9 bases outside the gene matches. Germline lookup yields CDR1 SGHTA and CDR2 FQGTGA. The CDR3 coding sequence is TGTGCCAGCGACGGTGCGGGGGGGCGGACCGGGGAGCTGTTTTTT. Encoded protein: CASDGAGGRTGELFF.

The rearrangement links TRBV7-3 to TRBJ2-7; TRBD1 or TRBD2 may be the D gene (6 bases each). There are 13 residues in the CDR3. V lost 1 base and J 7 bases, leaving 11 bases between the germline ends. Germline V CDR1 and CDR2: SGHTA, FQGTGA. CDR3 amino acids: CASSLNGGLEQYF. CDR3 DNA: TGTGCCAGCAGCTTAAACGGGGGCTTGGAGCAGTACTTC.

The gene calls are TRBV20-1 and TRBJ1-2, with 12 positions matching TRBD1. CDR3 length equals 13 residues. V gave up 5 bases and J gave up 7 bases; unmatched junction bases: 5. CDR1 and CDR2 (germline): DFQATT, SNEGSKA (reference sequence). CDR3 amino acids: CSAAGTGGIGYTF. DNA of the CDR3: TGCAGTGCTGCCGGGACAGGGGGCATTGGCTACACCTTC.

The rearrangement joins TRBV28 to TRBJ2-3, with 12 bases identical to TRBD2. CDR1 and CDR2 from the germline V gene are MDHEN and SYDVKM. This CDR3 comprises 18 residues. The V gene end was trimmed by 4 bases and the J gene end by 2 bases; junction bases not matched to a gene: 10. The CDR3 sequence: CASSSAFRLAGDTDTQYF. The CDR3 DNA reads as TGTGCCAGCAGTTCCGCCTTCCGACTAGCGGGGGACACAGATACGCAGTATTTT. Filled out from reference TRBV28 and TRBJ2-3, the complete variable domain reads DVKVTQSSRYLVKRTGEKVFLECVQDMDHENMFWYRQDPGLGLRLIYFSYDVKMKEKGDIPEGYSVSREKKERFSLILESASTNQTSMYLCASSSAFRLAGDTDTQYFGPGTRLTVL.

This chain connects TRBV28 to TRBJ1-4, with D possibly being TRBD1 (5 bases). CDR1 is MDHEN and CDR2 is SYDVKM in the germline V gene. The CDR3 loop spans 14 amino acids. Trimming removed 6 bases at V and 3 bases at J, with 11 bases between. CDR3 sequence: CASSLQGANEKLFF. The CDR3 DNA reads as TGTGCCAGCAGCCTCCAGGGTGCTAATGAAAAACTGTTTTTT. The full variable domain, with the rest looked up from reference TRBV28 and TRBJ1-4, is DVKVTQSSRYLVKRTGEKVFLECVQDMDHENMFWYRQDPGLGLRLIYFSYDVKMKEKGDIPEGYSVSREKKERFSLILESASTNQTSMYLCASSLQGANEKLFFGSGTQLSVL.

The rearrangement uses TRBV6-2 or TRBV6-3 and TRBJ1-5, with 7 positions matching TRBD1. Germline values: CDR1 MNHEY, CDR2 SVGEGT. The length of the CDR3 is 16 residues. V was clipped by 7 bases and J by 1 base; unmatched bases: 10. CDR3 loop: CASTPSGGQSNQPQHF. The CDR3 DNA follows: TGTGCCAGCACCCCGTCAGGGGGACAAAGCAATCAGCCCCAGCATTTT.

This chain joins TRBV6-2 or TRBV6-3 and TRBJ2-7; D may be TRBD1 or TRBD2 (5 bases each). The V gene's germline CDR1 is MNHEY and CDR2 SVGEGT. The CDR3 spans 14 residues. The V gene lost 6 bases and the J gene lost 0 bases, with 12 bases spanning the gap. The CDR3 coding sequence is TGTGCCAGCAGCCGCCGGGACGGCTCCTACGAGCAGTACTTC. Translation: CASSRRDGSYEQYF.

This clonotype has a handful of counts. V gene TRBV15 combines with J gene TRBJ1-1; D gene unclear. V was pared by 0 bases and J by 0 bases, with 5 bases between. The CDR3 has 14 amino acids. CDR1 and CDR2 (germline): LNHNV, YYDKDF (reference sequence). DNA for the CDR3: TGTGCCACCAGCAGAGATCGCATGAACACTGAAGCTTTCTTT. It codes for CATSRDRMNTEAFF.

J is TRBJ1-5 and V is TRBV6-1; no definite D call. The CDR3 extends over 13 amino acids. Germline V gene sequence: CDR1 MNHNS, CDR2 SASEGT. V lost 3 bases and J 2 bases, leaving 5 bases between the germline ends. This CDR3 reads CASSEQGNQPQHF. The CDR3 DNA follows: TGTGCCAGCAGTGAGCAGGGCAATCAGCCCCAGCATTTT.

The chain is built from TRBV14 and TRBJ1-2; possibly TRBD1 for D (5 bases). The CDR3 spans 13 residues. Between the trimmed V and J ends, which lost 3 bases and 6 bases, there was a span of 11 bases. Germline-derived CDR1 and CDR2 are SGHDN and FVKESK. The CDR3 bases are TGTGCCAGCAGCCAGCCCATGGGGCATGGCTACACCTTC. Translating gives CASSQPMGHGYTF.

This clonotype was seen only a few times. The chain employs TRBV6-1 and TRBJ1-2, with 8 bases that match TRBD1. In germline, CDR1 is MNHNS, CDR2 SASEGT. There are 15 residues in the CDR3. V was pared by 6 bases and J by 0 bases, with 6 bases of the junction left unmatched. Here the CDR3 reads CASRKDREANYGYTF. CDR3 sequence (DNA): TGTGCCAGCAGAAAGGACAGGGAAGCTAACTATGGCTACACCTTC.

CDR3 nucleotides: TGTGCCAGCTCTCCCGAAGGTAGCTATGGCTACACCTTC. Its translation: CASSPEGSYGYTF. The chain has TRBV18 and TRBJ1-2, with unresolved D. CDR1 is KGHSH and CDR2 is LQKENI in the germline V gene. CDR3 size: 13 residues. The V end was cut by 6 bases, the J end by 4 bases, with 12 bases between.

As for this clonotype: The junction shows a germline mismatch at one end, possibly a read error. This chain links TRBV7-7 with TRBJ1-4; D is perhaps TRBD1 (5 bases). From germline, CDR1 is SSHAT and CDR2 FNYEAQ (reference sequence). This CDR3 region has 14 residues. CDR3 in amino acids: CASSPGTANEKLFF. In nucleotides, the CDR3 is TGTGCTAGCAGCCCGGGGACGGCGAATGAAAAACTGTTTTTT. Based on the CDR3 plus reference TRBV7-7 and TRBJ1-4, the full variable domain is GAGVSQSPRYKVTKRGQDVTLRCDPISSHATLYWYQQALGQGPEFLTYFNYEAQPDKSGLPSDRFSAERPEGSISTLTIQRTEQRDSAMYRCASSPGTANEKLFFGSGTQLSVL.

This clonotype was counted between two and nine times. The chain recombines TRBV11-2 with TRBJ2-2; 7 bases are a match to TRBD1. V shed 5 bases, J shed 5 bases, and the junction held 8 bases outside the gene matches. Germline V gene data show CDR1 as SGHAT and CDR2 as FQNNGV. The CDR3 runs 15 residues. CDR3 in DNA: TGTGCCAGCAGCCTAGGCCAGGGACAGACCGGGGAGCTGTTTTTT. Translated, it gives CASSLGQGQTGELFF.

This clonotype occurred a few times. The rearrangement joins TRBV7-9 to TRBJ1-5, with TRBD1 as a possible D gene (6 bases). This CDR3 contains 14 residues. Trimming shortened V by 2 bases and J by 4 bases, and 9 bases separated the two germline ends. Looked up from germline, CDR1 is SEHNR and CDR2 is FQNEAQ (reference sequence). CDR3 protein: CASSLPGANQPQHF. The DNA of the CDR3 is TGTGCCAGCAGCTTACCAGGGGCAAATCAGCCCCAGCATTTT.

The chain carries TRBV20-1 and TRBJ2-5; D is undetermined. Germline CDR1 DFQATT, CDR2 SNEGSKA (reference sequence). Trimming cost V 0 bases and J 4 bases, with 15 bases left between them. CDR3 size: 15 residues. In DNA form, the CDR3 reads TGCAGTGCTAGAGAAGGGTCGGGCCGGACAGAGACCCAGTACTTC. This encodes CSAREGSGRTETQYF.

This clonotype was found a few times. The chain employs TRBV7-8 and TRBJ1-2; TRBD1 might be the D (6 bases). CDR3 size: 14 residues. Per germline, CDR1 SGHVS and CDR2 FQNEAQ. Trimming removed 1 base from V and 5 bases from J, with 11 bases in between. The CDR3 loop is CASSLDTGWYGYTF. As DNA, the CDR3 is TGTGCCAGCAGCTTAGATACAGGGTGGTATGGCTACACCTTC.

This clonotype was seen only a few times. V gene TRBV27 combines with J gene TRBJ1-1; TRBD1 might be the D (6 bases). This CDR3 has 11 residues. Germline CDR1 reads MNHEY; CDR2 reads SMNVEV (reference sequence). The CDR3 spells CATGMNTEAFF. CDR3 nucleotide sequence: TGTGCAACAGGGATGAACACTGAAGCTTTCTTT.

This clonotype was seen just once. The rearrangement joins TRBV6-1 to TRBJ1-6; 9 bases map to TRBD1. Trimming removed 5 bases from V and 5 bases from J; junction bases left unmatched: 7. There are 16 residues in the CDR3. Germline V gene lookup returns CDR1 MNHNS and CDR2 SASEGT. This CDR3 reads CASSITGGKNNSPLHF. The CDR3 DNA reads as TGTGCCAGCAGTATTACAGGGGGCAAGAATAATTCACCCCTCCACTTT.

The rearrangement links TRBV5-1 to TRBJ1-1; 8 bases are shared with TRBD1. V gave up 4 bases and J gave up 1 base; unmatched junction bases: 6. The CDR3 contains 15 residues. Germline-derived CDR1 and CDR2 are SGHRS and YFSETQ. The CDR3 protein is CASSLTGTGNTEAFF. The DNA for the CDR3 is TGCGCCAGCAGCCTGACGGGGACAGGGAACACTGAAGCTTTCTTT.

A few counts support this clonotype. This CDR3 is CASRRDRYSNQPQHF. CDR3 bases: TGTGCCAGCAGAAGAGACAGGTATAGCAATCAGCCCCAGCATTTT. The genes are TRBV6-1 and TRBJ1-5; TRBD1 is a possible D gene (6 bases). The CDR3 extends over 15 amino acids. V lost 6 bases and J lost 0, with 12 bases in between. Germline lookup yields CDR1 MNHNS and CDR2 SASEGT.

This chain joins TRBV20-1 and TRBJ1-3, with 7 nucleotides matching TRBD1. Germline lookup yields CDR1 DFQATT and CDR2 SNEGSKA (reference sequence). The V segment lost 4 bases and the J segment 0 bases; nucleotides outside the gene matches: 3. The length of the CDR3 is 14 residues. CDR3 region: CSATTGSSGNTIYF. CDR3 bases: TGCAGTGCTACGACAGGGTCCTCTGGAAACACCATATATTTT.

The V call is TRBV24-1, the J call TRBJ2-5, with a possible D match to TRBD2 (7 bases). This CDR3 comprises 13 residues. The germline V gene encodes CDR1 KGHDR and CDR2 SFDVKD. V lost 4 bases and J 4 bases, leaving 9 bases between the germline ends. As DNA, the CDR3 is TGTGCCACCAGTGAGGGGGGGCGAGAGACCCAGTACTTC. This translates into CATSEGGRETQYF.

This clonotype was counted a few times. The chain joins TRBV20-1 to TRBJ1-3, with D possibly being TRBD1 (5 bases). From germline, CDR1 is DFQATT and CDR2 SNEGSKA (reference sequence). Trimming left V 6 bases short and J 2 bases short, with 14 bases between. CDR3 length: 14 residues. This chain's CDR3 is CSAPGPEAGNTIYF. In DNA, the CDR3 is TGCAGTGCACCGGGGCCGGAGGCTGGAAACACCATATATTTT.

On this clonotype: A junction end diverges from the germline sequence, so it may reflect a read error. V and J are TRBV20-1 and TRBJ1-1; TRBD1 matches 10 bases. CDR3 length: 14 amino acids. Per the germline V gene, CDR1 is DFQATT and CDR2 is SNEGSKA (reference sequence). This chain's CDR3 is CGARQGAQSTEAFF. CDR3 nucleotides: TGCGGTGCTAGACAGGGGGCGCAGAGCACTGAAGCTTTCTTT.

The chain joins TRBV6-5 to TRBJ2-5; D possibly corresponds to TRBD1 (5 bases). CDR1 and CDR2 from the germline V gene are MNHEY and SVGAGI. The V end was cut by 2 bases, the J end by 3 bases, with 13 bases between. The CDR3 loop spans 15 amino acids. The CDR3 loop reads CASSYGDREKETQYF. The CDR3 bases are TGTGCCAGCAGTTACGGCGACAGAGAAAAAGAGACCCAGTACTTC.

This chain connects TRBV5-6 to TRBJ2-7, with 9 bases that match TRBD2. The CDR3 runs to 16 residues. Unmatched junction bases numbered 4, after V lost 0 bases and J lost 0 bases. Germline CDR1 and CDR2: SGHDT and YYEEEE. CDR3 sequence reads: CASSLAAGGSSYEQYF. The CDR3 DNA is TGTGCCAGCAGCTTGGCCGCGGGGGGGAGCTCCTACGAGCAGTACTTC.